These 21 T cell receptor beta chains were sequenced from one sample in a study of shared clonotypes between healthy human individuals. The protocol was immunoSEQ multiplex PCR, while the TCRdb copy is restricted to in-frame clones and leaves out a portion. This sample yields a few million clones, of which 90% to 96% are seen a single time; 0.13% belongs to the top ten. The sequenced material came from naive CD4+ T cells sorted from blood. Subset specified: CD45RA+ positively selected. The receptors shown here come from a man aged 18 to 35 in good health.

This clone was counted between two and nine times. The CDR3 is CASSPTDGSPLHF. The CDR3 nucleotides are TGTGCCAGCTCACCAACGGACGGGTCACCCCTCCACTTT. V usage is TRBV18 and J usage is TRBJ1-6; the D is unclear. CDR3 length: 13 residues. V shed 2 bases and J shed 10 bases, with 9 bases lying between them. Germline values: CDR1 KGHSH, CDR2 LQKENI.

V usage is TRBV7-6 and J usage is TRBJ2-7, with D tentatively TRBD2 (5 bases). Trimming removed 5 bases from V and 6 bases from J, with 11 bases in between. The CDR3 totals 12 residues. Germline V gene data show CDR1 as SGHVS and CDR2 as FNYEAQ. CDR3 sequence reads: CASSRPAGEQYF. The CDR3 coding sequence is TGTGCCAGCAGCCGACCCGCGGGCGAGCAGTACTTC.

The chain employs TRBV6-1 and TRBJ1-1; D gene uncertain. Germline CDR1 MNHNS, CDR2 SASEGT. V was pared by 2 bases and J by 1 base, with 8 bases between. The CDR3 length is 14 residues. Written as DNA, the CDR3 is TGTGCCAGCAGTGAAATGGCGACGAACACTGAAGCTTTCTTT. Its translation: CASSEMATNTEAFF.

CDR3 sequence reads: CAISGLVGDTDTQYF. The CDR3 bases are TGTGCCATCAGTGGACTGGTGGGAGATACAGATACGCAGTATTTT. The rearrangement joins TRBV10-3 to TRBJ2-3; D perhaps matches TRBD2 (5 bases). CDR1 and CDR2 (germline): ENHRY, SYGVKD. The CDR3 runs 15 residues. V lost 4 bases, J lost 3 bases, and 14 bases lay in between.

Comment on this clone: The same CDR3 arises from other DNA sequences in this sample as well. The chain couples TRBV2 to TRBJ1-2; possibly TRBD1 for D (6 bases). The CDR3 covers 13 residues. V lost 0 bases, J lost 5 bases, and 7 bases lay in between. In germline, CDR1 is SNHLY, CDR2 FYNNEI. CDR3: CASSEARGYGYTF. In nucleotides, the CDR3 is TGTGCCAGCAGTGAAGCGAGGGGGTATGGCTACACCTTC.

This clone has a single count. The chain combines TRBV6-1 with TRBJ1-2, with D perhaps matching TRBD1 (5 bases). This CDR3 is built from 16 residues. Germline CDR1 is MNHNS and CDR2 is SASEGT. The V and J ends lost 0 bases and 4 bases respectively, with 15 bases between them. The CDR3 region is CASSEALLGVGYGYTF. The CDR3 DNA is TGTGCCAGCAGTGAAGCGCTATTGGGGGTTGGCTATGGCTACACCTTC.

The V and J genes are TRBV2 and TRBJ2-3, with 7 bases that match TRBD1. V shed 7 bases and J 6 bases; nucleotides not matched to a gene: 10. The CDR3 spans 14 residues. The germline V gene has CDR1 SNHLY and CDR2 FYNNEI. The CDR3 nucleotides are TGTGCCAGCAACCGGGACAGTGTAATTGATACGCAGTATTTT. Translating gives CASNRDSVIDTQYF.

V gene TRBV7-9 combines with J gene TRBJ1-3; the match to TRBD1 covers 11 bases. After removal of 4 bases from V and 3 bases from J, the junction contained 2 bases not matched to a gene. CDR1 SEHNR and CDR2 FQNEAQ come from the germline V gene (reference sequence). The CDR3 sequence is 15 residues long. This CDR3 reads CASSSGQGDGNTIYF. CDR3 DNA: TGTGCCAGCAGCTCGGGACAGGGGGATGGAAACACCATATATTTT.

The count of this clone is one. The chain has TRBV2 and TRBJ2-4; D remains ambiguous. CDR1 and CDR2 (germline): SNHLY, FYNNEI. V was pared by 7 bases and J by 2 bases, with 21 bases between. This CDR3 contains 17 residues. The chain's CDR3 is CASTAGILLGTKNIQYF. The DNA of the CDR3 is TGTGCCAGCACCGCCGGTATCCTTTTAGGGACCAAAAACATTCAGTACTTC.

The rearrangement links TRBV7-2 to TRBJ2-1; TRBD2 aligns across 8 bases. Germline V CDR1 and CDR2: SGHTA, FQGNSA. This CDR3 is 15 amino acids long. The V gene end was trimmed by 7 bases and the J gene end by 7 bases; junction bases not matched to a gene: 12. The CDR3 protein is CASIEGTRALNEQFF. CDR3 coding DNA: TGTGCCAGCATCGAGGGGACTAGGGCCCTGAATGAGCAGTTCTTC.

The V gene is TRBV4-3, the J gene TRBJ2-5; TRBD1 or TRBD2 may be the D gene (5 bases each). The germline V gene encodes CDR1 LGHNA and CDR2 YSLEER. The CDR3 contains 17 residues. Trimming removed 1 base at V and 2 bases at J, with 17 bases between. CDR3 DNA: TGCGCCAGCAGCCAAGCCGAGGGGCCCAGAACTCAAGAGACCCAGTACTTC. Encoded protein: CASSQAEGPRTQETQYF.

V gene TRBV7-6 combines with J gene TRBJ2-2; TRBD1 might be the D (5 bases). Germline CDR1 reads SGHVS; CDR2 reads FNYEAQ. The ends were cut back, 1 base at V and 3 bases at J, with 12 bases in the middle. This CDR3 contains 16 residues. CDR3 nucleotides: TGTGCCAGCAGCTTAGTGGTAGGGGCCGACACCGGGGAGCTGTTTTTT. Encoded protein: CASSLVVGADTGELFF.

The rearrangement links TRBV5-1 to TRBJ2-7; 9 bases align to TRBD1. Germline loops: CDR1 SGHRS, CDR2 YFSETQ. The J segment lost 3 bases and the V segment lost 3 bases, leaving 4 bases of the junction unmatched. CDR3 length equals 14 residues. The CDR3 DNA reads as TGCGCCAGCAGCTGGGGACAGGGAGACTACGAGCAGTACTTC. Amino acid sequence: CASSWGQGDYEQYF.

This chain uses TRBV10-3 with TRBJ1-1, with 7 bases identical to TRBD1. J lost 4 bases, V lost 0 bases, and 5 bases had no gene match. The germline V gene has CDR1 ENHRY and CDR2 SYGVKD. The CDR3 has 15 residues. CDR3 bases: TGTGCCATCAGTGAGTCGGCAGGGGGATCCACTGAAGCTTTCTTT. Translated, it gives CAISESAGGSTEAFF.

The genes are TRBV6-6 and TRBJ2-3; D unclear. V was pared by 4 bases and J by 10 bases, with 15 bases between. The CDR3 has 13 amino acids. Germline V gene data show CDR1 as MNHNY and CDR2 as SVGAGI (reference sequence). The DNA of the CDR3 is TGTGCCAGCAGTTTCCACCCCACGGGTGCGCAGTATTTT. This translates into CASSFHPTGAQYF.

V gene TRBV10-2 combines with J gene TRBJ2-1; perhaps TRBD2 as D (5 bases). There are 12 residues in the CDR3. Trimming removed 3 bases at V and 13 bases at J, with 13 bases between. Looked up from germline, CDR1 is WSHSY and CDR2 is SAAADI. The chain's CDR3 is CASSDGERHQFF. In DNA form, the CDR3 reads TGCGCCAGCAGTGACGGGGAACGGCATCAGTTCTTC.

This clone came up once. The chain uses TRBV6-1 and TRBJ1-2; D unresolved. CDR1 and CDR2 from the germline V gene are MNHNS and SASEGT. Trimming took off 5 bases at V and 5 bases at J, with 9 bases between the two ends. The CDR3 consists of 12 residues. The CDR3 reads CASSSRPYGYTF. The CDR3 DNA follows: TGTGCCAGCAGTTCCCGACCGTATGGCTACACCTTC.

The CDR3 DNA follows: TGTGCCATCAGTGGGGGTTCGGGTCCAGATACGCAGTATTTT. Protein: CAISGGSGPDTQYF. The chain has TRBV10-3 and TRBJ2-3, with D hard to call. The CDR3 spans 14 residues. The V end was cut by 4 bases, the J end by 4 bases, with 12 bases between. Germline V lookup: CDR1 ENHRY, CDR2 SYGVKD.

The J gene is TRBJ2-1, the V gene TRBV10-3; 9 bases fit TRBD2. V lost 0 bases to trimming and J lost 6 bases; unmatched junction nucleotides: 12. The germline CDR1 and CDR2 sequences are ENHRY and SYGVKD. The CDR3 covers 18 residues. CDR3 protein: CAISESGAERGVFNEQFF. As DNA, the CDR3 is TGTGCCATCAGTGAGTCGGGGGCTGAGCGGGGGGTATTCAATGAGCAGTTCTTC.

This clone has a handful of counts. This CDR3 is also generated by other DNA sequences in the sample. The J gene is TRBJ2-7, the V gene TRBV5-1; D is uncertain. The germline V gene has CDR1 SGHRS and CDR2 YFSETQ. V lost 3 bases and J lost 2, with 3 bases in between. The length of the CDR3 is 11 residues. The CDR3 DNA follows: TGCGCCAGCAGCTCAACCTACGAGCAGTACTTC. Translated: CASSSTYEQYF.

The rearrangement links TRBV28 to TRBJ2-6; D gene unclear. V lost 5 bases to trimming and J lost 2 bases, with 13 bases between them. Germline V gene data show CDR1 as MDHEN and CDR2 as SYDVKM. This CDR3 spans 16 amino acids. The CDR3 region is CASSTTSTAGANVLTF. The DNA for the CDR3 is TGTGCCAGCAGTACTACCTCGACTGCTGGGGCCAACGTCCTGACTTTC.